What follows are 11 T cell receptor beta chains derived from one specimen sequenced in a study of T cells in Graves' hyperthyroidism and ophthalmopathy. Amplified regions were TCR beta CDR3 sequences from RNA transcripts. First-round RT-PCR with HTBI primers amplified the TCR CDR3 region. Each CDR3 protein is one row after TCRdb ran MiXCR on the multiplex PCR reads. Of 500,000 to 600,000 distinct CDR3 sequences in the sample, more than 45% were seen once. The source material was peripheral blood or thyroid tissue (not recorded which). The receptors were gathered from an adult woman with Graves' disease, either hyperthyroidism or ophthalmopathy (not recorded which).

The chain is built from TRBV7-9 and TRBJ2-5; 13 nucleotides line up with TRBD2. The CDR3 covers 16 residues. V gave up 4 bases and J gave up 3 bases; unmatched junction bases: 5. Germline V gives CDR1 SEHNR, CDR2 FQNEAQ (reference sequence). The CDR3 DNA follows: TGTGCCAGCAGCTCAGGGACTAGCGGGATCGAAGAGACCCAGTACTTC. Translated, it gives CASSSGTSGIEETQYF.

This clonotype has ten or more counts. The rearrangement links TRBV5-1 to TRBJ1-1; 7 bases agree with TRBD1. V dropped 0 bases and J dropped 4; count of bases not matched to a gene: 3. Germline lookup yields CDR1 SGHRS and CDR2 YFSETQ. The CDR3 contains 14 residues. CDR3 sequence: CASSLEQGVTEAFF. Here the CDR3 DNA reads TGCGCCAGCAGCTTGGAGCAGGGGGTCACTGAAGCTTTCTTT.

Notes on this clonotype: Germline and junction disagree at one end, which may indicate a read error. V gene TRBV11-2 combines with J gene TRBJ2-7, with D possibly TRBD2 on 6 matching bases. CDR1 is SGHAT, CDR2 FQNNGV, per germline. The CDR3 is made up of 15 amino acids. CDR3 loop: CASSLEATSAYEQYF. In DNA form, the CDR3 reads TGTGCCAGCAGCTTAGAGGCGACTAGTGCCTATGAGCAGTACTTC.

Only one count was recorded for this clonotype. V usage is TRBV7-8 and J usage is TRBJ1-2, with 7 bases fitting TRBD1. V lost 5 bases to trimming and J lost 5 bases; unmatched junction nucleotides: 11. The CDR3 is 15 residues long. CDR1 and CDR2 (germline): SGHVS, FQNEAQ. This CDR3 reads CASSRDRQDKYGYTF. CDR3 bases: TGTGCCAGCAGCAGGGACAGACAAGATAAATATGGCTACACCTTC.

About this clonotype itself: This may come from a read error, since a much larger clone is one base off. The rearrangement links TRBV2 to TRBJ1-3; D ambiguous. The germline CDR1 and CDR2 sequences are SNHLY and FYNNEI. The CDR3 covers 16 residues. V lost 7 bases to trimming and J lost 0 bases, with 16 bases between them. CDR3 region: CASKKTALLSGNTIYF. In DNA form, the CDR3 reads TGTGCCAGCAAAAAGACCGCGTTACTCTCTGGAAACACCATATATTTT.

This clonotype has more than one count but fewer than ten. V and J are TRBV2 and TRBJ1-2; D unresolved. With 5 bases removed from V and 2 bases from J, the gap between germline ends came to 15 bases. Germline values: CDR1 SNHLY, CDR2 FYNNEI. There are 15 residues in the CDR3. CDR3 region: CASSPMGRSNYGYTF. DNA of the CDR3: TGTGCCAGCAGTCCCATGGGCAGGTCGAACTATGGCTACACCTTC.

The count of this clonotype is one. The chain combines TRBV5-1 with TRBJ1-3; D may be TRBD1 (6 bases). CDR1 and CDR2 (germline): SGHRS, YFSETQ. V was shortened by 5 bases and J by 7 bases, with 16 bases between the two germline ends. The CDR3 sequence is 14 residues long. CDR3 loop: CASREDSSPNTIYF. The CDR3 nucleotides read TGCGCCAGCAGAGAGGACAGCTCGCCCAACACCATATATTTT.

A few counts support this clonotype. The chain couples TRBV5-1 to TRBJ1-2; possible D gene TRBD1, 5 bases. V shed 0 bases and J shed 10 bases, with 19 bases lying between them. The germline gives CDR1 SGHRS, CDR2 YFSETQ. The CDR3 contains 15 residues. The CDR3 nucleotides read TGCGCCAGCAGCTTGGAAATTTGGCCCCAGGGCGACTACACCTTC. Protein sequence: CASSLEIWPQGDYTF.

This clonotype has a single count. CDR3 protein: CSAKGSWGYTF. In DNA, the CDR3 is TGCAGTGCTAAGGGGAGTTGGGGCTACACCTTC. This sequence joins TRBV20-1 and TRBJ1-2, with D perhaps TRBD1 (5 bases). V dropped 4 bases and J dropped 8 bases, with 11 bases sitting between them. The germline gives CDR1 DFQATT, CDR2 SNEGSKA (reference sequence). This CDR3 spans 11 amino acids.

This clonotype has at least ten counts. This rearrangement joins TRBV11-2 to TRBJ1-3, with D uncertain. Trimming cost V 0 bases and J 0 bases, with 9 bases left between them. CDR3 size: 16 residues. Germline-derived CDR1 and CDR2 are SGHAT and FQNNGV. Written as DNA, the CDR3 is TGTGCCAGCAGCTTAGATTCAGGCAACTCTGGAAACACCATATATTTT. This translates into CASSLDSGNSGNTIYF. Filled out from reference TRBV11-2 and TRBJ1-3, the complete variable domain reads EAGVAQSPRYKIIEKRQSVAFWCNPISGHATLYWYQQILGQGPKLLIQFQNNGVVDDSQLPKDRFSAERLKGVDSTLKIQPAKLEDSAVYLCASSLDSGNSGNTIYFGEGSWLTVV.

The CDR3 DNA follows: TGTGCCACCAGCAGAGAGGGGACAGGGCATGGCTACACCTTC. Translating it yields CATSREGTGHGYTF. This rearrangement joins TRBV15 to TRBJ1-2; 9 bases map to TRBD1. This CDR3 has 14 amino acids. Looked up from germline, CDR1 is LNHNV and CDR2 is YYDKDF (reference sequence). The ends lost 0 bases at V and 6 bases at J; junction bases unmatched: 2.